This TCR beta chain was sequenced in a study of T cells expressing NK-cell markers. The overall study: HCMV seropositivity characterized seven of the eight sequenced donors, and seronegativity one.

TCRdb reprocessed the 5' RACE reads, keeping one entry per CDR3 protein, no DNA. This sample's table reports about 550,000 distinct CDR3 sequences. Whole-study results and caveats: Several donors likewise had their CD3+CD56-NKG2C+ fraction led by these clonotypes.

The CDR3 loop spans 14 amino acids. The germline CDR1 and CDR2 sequences are SGHRS and YFSETQ. Points on this clonotype: The antigen remains undetermined.

The chain has TRBV5-1 and TRBJ2-5. Material for sequencing was blood T cells: a sorted CD56 or NKG2C T cell subset, CD4+ or CD8+ T cells, or bulk PBMC T cells (not recorded which). The sequence derives from a man between 18 and 35 years old in good health. This chain's CDR3 is CASSFSGNIETQYF.